The entry below gives a single T cell receptor beta chain sequence along with its context. The antigen remains undetermined. This entry belongs to a study of OX40 agonist ivuxolimab in advanced cancers. Study context: Patients in the trial were receiving intravenous ivuxolimab every 2 weeks, at doses of 0.01 to 10 mg/kg. The study's findings and limits: Fewer expanded clones were found on average in CD4+ than in CD8+ T cells. There was clonal expansion of CD4+ and CD8+ blood T cells by week 6 at 0.1 to 3.0 mg/kg.

The cohort excluded patients with autoimmune disease history or systemic immunosuppression. CDR3 length equals 13 residues. V was pared by 1 base and J by 7 bases, with 10 bases between. CDR1 and CDR2 from the germline V gene are SGHVS and FNYEAQ. Profiled with immunoSEQ multiplex PCR; TCRdb holds only in-frame clones, not every one. The sample includes some 86,000 clones, about 86% of them seen just once. Here the sequenced sample was CD4+ or CD8+ T cells sorted from blood, taken in a trial of the OX40 agonist ivuxolimab. This sequence was found in an adult with an advanced solid tumor such as melanoma, head and neck, liver or kidney cancer. V gene TRBV7-6 combines with J gene TRBJ1-2, with TRBD1 as a possible D gene (5 bases). The CDR3 nucleotides are TGTGCCAGCAGCTTAGGCAGGGATCTTGGCTACACCTTC. It encodes CASSLGRDLGYTF.